The rows below give T cell receptor beta chains drawn from one sample of a study of regulatory T cells in long-lasting Graves disease. Each CDR3 protein is one row after TCRdb ran MiXCR on the multiplex PCR reads. The data show around 460,000 distinct CDR3 sequences, approximately 23% seen once. Source: peripheral blood mononuclear cells (PBMCs), taken when the disease was refractory, from a patient treated with antithyroid drugs. These receptors were taken from a female donor with Graves disease. The CDR3 runs from the conserved cysteine through the conserved F or W. D genes are given only for firm matches. Clone size appears in some rows only: once, few, many, or a class for an expanded clone.

V	J	D	size	CDR3	DNA
TRBV20-1	TRBJ2-3	NA	NA	CSARDRPGYIDTQYF	TGCAGTGCTAGAGACCGCCCAGGGTATATCGATACGCAGTATTTT
TRBV10-2	TRBJ1-2	TRBD1	NA	CASSEPGTGDYGYTF	TGCGCCAGCAGTGAACCCGGGACAGGCGACTATGGCTACACCTTC
TRBV6-4	TRBJ1-1	NA	many	CASSGTEGNTEAFF	TGTGCCAGCAGTGGGACAGAAGGGAACACTGAAGCTTTCTTT
TRBV2	TRBJ1-4	TRBD1	many	CASSETGTGDEKLFF	TGTGCCAGCAGTGAAACTGGGACAGGGGATGAAAAACTGTTTTTT
TRBV29-1	TRBJ1-2	NA	many	CSVEYGQPNYGYTF	TGCAGCGTTGAATACGGACAGCCTAACTATGGCTACACCTTC
TRBV7-3	TRBJ1-6	NA	many	CASSLMGGNSPLHF	TGTGCCAGCAGCTTAATGGGTGGAAATTCACCCCTCCACTTT
TRBV12-3/TRBV12-4	TRBJ2-2	TRBD2	many	CASRVAGVDGELFF	TGTGCCAGCAGAGTAGCGGGAGTTGACGGGGAGCTGTTTTTT
TRBV7-2	TRBJ1-5	NA	few	CASSLDREGNQPQHF	TGTGCCAGCAGCTTAGACAGGGAGGGCAATCAGCCCCAGCATTTT
TRBV30	TRBJ1-1	NA	NA	CAWSVGGGPEAFF	TGTGCCTGGAGTGTTGGGGGGGGCCCTGAAGCTTTCTTT
TRBV6-5	TRBJ2-7	TRBD2	few	CASSYSTSGSSYEQYF	TGTGCCAGCAGTTACTCGACTAGCGGGAGCTCCTACGAGCAGTACTTC
TRBV15	TRBJ1-2	NA	many	CATSSPLFNYGYTF	TGTGCCACCAGCAGCCCATTATTTAACTATGGCTACACCTTC
TRBV24-1	TRBJ2-2	NA	few	CATSGSGGHTGELFF	TGTGCCACCAGTGGGTCTGGCGGCCACACCGGGGAGCTGTTTTTT
TRBV12-3/TRBV12-4	TRBJ2-7	TRBD2	many	CASRASGRAYEQYF	TGTGCCAGCAGGGCCAGCGGGAGGGCCTACGAGCAGTACTTC
TRBV28	TRBJ2-6	NA	few	CASSAPGAGANVLTF	TGTGCCAGCAGTGCCCCGGGGGCTGGGGCCAACGTCCTGACTTTC
TRBV6-5	TRBJ1-2	NA	many	CASSWSDGYTF	TGTGCCAGCAGTTGGTCTGATGGCTACACCTTC
TRBV7-9	TRBJ1-5	NA	few	CASSLDYRDSWGNQPQHF	TGTGCCAGCAGCTTAGACTACCGGGATTCTTGGGGCAATCAGCCCCAGCATTTT
TRBV10-3	TRBJ2-7	TRBD2	many	CAIWREGANEQYF	TGTGCCATCTGGCGGGAGGGGGCCAACGAGCAGTACTTC
TRBV6-5	TRBJ2-7	NA	NA	CASSWDLRKGGEQYF	TGTGCCAGCAGTTGGGATCTGCGAAAAGGGGGCGAGCAGTACTTC
TRBV25-1	TRBJ1-1	TRBD1	few	CASSDEGRGTTEAFF	TGTGCCAGCAGTGATGAGGGCAGGGGGACCACTGAAGCTTTCTTT
TRBV6-1	TRBJ2-7	NA	few	CASRDSLYEQYF	TGTGCCAGCAGGGACTCCCTCTACGAGCAGTACTTC
TRBV11-2	TRBJ2-5	NA	few	CASSAAPQETQYF	TGTGCCAGCAGCGCCGCGCCCCAAGAGACCCAGTACTTC
TRBV28	TRBJ2-1	TRBD1	NA	CASTVGQTYNEQFF	TGTGCCAGCACGGTGGGACAGACTTACAATGAGCAGTTCTTC
TRBV28	TRBJ1-5	NA	many	CASSLRGLRSNQPQHF	TGTGCCAGCAGTTTAAGAGGGTTAAGGAGCAATCAGCCCCAGCATTTT
TRBV7-9	TRBJ2-7	TRBD1	few	CASSPIRGGAGYEQYF	TGTGCCAGCAGCCCGATTAGAGGGGGCGCGGGCTACGAGCAGTACTTC
TRBV20-1	TRBJ1-2	NA	few	CSATRSIGYGYTF	TGCAGTGCCACCCGTTCGATAGGCTATGGCTACACCTTC